These 15 T cell receptor beta chains were sequenced from one sample in a study of blood T cell repertoires in COVID-19. Generated by immunoSEQ multiplex PCR, the TCRdb table keeps only in-frame clones and is missing some. The sample holds fewer than 50,000 clones; around 89% are singletons and the top ten take about 25%. Sequences were obtained from peripheral blood. All receptors derive from a man aged 55 to 70 with active or convalescent COVID-19.

The chain links TRBV9 to TRBJ2-1; perhaps TRBD2 as D (6 bases). The V and J ends lost 0 bases and 7 bases respectively, with 11 bases between them. Looked up from germline, CDR1 is SGDLS and CDR2 is YYNGEE. This CDR3 comprises 14 residues. The CDR3 DNA follows: TGTGCCAGCAGCGTAGCGGGAGTCGAGAATGAGCAGTTCTTC. It is translated as CASSVAGVENEQFF.

The sample holds one count of this clone. The chain employs TRBV11-2 and TRBJ2-7; D call uncertain. Germline V gives CDR1 SGHAT, CDR2 FQNNGV. This CDR3 is built from 13 residues. Trimming stripped 0 bases from V and 3 bases from J, with 6 bases between. DNA of the CDR3: TGTGCCAGCAGCTTAGAGGTCGGCTACGAGCAGTACTTC. Its protein product is CASSLEVGYEQYF.

The rearrangement uses TRBV18 and TRBJ2-3, with TRBD2 identical over 10 bases. The CDR3 is made up of 15 amino acids. CDR1 KGHSH and CDR2 LQKENI come from the germline V gene. Trimming at V came to 3 bases and at J to 4 bases, leaving 4 bases not matched to a gene. The CDR3 sequence is CASSPLAGAPDTQYF. CDR3 DNA: TGTGCCAGCTCACCCCTAGCGGGAGCTCCAGATACGCAGTATTTT.

The chain has TRBV18 and TRBJ2-1; 9 positions agree with TRBD1. V dropped 4 bases and J dropped 7; count of bases not matched to a gene: 11. CDR3 length: 16 residues. The germline V gene encodes CDR1 KGHSH and CDR2 LQKENI. Here the CDR3 DNA reads TGTGCCAGCTCACGTCCAACAGGGGGCGGTGGGAATGAGCAGTTCTTC. Residues: CASSRPTGGGGNEQFF. The entire variable domain, with the rest obtained from reference TRBV18 and TRBJ2-1, is as follows: NAGVMQNPRHLVRRRGQEARLRCSPMKGHSHVYWYRQLPEEGLKFMVYLQKENIIDESGMPKERFSAEFPKEGPSILRIQQVVRGDSAAYFCASSRPTGGGGNEQFFGPGTRLTVL.

As regards this clone: Germline and junction disagree at one end, which may indicate a read error. The chain has TRBV12-3 or TRBV12-4 and TRBJ1-2; 7 bases match TRBD1. The CDR3 loop spans 13 amino acids. The CDR3 reads CASSPRGGTVSAF. For the CDR3, the DNA is TGTGCCAGCAGTCCCCGTGGTGGGACAGTCTCCGCCTTC.

The rearrangement links TRBV29-1 to TRBJ2-3; D is possibly TRBD1 (6 bases). The length of the CDR3 is 13 residues. Germline V lookup: CDR1 SQVTM, CDR2 ANQGSEA. Between the trimmed V and J ends, which lost 6 bases and 0 bases, there was a span of 10 bases. Here the CDR3 DNA reads TGCAGCGTCTTGACAGGTAGCACAGATACGCAGTATTTT. Residues: CSVLTGSTDTQYF.

This clone was detected once. V and J are TRBV28 and TRBJ2-2; D is unresolved. The CDR3 loop spans 15 amino acids. Trimming pared 3 bases from V and 6 bases from J, leaving 14 bases between. CDR1 MDHEN and CDR2 SYDVKM come from the germline V gene. Here the CDR3 reads CASSFSSKAPGELFF. The CDR3 nucleotides are TGTGCCAGCAGTTTTAGCAGTAAAGCTCCCGGGGAGCTGTTTTTT.

The count of this clone is one. The chain couples TRBV5-1 to TRBJ1-1; 8 bases line up with TRBD1. Trimming cost V 2 bases and J 5 bases; bases outside gene matches: 8. The CDR3 runs 15 residues. Germline lookup yields CDR1 SGHRS and CDR2 YFSETQ. The CDR3 here is CASSLRTGRNTEAFF. CDR3 in DNA: TGCGCCAGCAGCTTACGGACAGGGCGAAATACTGAAGCTTTCTTT.

This clone came up once. The chain recombines TRBV27 with TRBJ2-7; 7 nucleotides line up with TRBD1. With V trimmed by 3 bases and J by 3 bases, 2 bases remained unmatched. The CDR3 covers 13 residues. Germline assignment: CDR1 MNHEY and CDR2 SMNVEV (reference sequence). For the CDR3, the DNA is TGTGCCAGCAGTTTGGCAGGGGGCTACGAGCAGTACTTC. As protein: CASSLAGGYEQYF.

This clone was recorded only once. The chain combines TRBV11-2 with TRBJ2-1; D is perhaps TRBD2 (6 bases). Trimming took off 0 bases at V and 15 bases at J, with 15 bases between the two ends. The germline V gene has CDR1 SGHAT and CDR2 FQNNGV. CDR3 size: 13 residues. In nucleotides, the CDR3 is TGTGCCAGCAGCTTAGATCGGAGGGGCTCAGGGTTCTTC. Translation gives CASSLDRRGSGFF.

The J gene is TRBJ2-7, the V gene TRBV30; D gene unclear. CDR1 is GTSNPN and CDR2 is SVGIG in the germline V gene (reference sequence). The V gene lost 2 bases and the J gene lost 2 bases, with 7 bases spanning the gap. The CDR3 runs 12 residues. The CDR3 reads CAWSSRAYEQYF. The DNA of the CDR3 is TGTGCCTGGAGTTCTCGAGCCTACGAGCAGTACTTC.

The gene calls are TRBV18 and TRBJ2-1; D is perhaps TRBD1 (6 bases). V lost 4 bases and J lost 5, with 18 bases in between. The CDR3 covers 16 residues. Germline values: CDR1 KGHSH, CDR2 LQKENI. The CDR3 region has the DNA TGTGCCAGCTCACTGATGCAGGGGAGTATGGACAATGAGCAGTTCTTC. Protein sequence: CASSLMQGSMDNEQFF.

In this sample, this clone turned up a few times. The V and J genes are TRBV10-3 and TRBJ1-5; TRBD1 aligns across 7 bases. The CDR3 sequence is 18 residues long. J gave up 3 bases and V 0 bases, and 11 bases lay outside the gene matches. Germline CDR1 reads ENHRY; CDR2 reads SYGVKD. CDR3 residues: CAISESRPGQQSNQPQHF. As DNA, the CDR3 is TGTGCCATCAGTGAGTCCCGCCCGGGACAGCAATCCAATCAGCCCCAGCATTTT.

A few counts support this clone. V gene TRBV15 combines with J gene TRBJ1-1; 7 bases match TRBD1. Germline CDR1 is LNHNV and CDR2 is YYDKDF (reference sequence). The length of the CDR3 is 16 residues. Trimming at V came to 2 bases and at J to 4 bases, leaving 10 bases not matched to a gene. CDR3 region: CATSRLSNRGPTEAFF. In DNA form, the CDR3 reads TGTGCCACCAGCAGACTTTCAAACAGGGGCCCCACTGAAGCTTTCTTT. The full variable domain, in which reference TRBV15 and TRBJ1-1 provide the parts outside the CDR3, is DAMVIQNPRYQVTQFGKPVTLSCSQTLNHNVMYWYQQKSSQAPKLLFHYYDKDFNNEADTPDNFQSRRPNTSFCFLDIRSPGLGDTAMYLCATSRLSNRGPTEAFFGQGTRLTVV.

The chain carries TRBV6-5 and TRBJ2-5, with TRBD2 as a possible D gene (5 bases). V was trimmed by 6 bases and J by 1 base, leaving 12 bases between them. In germline, CDR1 is MNHEY, CDR2 SVGAGI. The length of the CDR3 is 14 residues. The CDR3 region is CASRSLAGQETQYF. The CDR3 bases are TGTGCCAGCAGGTCCCTAGCTGGCCAAGAGACCCAGTACTTC.